This T cell receptor beta chain was profiled in a study of cytomegalovirus exposure and HLA in healthy donors. This clone was picked up a small number of times. The same CDR3 can be traced to other DNA sequences in this sample. In the PCR, 60 Vbeta and 13 Jbeta primers were used. Sequencing was performed with immunoSEQ multiplex PCR; in TCRdb, only in-frame clones are kept and a portion is missing. Of fewer than 130,000 clones in the sample, about three quarters are singletons; the top ten hold roughly 1.2%. The CDR3 is 16 residues long. V was pared by 4 bases and J by 8 bases, with 18 bases between. The germline CDR1 and CDR2 sequences are MGHRA and YSYEKL.

The chain employs TRBV4-1 and TRBJ1-6; a possible D gene is TRBD1 (5 bases). The TCR sequence derives from a woman in her 30s in good health and CMV-seronegative. Material: PBMCs. The CDR3, as DNA: TGCGCCAGCAGCCCTATCGGGAGGACACCAGATTCACCCCTCCACTTT. Its translation is CASSPIGRTPDSPLHF.